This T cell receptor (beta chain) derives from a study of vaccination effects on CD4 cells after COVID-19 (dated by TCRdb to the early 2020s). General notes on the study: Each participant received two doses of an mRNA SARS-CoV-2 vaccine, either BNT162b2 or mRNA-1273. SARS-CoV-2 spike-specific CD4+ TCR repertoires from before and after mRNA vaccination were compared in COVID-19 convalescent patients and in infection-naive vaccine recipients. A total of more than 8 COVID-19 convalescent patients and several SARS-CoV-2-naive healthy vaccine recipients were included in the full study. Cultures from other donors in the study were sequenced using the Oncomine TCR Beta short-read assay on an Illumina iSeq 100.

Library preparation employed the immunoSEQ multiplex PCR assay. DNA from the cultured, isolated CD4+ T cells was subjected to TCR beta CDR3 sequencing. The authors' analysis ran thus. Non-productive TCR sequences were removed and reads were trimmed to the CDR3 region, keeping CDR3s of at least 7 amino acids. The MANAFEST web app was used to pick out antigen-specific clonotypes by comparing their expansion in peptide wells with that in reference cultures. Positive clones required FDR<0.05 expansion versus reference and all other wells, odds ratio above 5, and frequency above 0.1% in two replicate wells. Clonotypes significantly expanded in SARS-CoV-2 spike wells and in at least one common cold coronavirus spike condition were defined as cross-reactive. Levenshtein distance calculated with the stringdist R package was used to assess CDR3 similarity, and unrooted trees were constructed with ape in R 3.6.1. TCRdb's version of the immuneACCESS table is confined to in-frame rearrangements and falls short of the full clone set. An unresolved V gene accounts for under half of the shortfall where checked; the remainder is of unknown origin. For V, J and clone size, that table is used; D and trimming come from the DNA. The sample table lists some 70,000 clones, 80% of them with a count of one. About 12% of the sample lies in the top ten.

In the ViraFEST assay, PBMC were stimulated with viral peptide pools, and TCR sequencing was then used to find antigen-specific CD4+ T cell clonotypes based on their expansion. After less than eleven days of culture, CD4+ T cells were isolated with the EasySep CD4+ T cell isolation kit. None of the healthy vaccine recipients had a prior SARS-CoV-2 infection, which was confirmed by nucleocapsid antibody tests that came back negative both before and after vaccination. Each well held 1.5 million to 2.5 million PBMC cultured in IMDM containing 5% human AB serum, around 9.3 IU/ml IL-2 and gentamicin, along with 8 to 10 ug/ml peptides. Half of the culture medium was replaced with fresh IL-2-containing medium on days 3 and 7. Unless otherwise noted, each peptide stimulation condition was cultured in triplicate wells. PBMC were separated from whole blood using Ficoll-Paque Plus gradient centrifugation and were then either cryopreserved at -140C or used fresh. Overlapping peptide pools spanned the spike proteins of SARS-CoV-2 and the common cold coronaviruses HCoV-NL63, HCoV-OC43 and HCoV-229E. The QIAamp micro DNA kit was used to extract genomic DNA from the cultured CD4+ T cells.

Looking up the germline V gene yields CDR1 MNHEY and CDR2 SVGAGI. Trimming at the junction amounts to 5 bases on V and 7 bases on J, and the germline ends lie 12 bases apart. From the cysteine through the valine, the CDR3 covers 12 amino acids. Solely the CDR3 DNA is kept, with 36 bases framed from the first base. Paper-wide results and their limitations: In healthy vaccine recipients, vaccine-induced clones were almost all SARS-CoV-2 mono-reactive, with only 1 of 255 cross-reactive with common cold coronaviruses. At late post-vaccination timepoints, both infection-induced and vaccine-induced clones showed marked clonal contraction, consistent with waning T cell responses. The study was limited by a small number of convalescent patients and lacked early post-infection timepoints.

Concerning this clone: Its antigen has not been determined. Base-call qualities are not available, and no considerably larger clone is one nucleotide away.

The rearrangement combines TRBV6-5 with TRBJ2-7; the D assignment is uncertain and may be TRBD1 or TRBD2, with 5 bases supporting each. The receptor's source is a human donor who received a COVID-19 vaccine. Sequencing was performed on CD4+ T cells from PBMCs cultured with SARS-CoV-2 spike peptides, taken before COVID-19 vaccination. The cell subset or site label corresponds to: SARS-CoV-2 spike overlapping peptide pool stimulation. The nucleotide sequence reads TGTGCCAGCAGTCACGAGGGGCGTGAGCAGTACGTC. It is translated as CASSHEGREQYV.